This note documents a single T cell receptor (beta chain) sequence. The clone's antigen remains unknown. No quality values exist for individual bases; no much larger clone is one base distant. TCR CDR3 regions were amplified from genomic DNA by multiplex PCR using the deep immunoSEQ assay. Extracted genomic DNA from each cell subset was spread evenly across all wells of several immunoSEQ 96-well plates, with each plate serving as a replicate. Each replicate PCR for sorted subsets received roughly 0.2 ug genomic DNA, equal to roughly 30,000 T cell genomes. Purified libraries were measured with a Qubit 3.0 fluorometer, size-checked on a Bioanalyzer 2100, and measured again with the KAPA Library Quantification kit. Every immunoSEQ 96-well plate was sequenced on a dedicated single-read 150-cycle Illumina NextSeq 550 flow cell. As for the original processing: The immunoSEQ output contained only junctional sequences without quality scores, so filtering could not match that applied to full-length reads. Sequences were annotated with PyIR, a Python wrapper for IgBLAST v1.9, using IMGT germline references to assign V/J genes and CDR3. Reads were filtered out if the reads had weak V/J assignments (E-value above 1e-6), no CDR3, stop codons, out-of-frame junctions, or ambiguous translated residues. V3J clonotypes were defined by identical inferred V gene, J gene, and CDR3 amino acid sequence. To compute the percentage overlap between repertoires, the number of shared unique clonotypes was divided by the size of the smaller repertoire. Three approaches were used to assess repertoire richness: RTK rarefaction, the Chao1 estimator, and Recon v2.1 estimates of unobserved clonotypes. For all TCRbeta clonotypes obtained by the gDNA method from a few donors, generation probabilities were computed with OLGA. This immuneACCESS table, as held by TCRdb, lists in-frame sequences with V and J called but not all clones. Of the missing ones, under half trace to an unresolved V gene in checked studies; the others have no known cause. V, J and clone size derive from that table, while D and trimming were established from the DNA sequence. This sample lists roughly 700,000 clones; around 72% were detected once. Over 1.5% of the sample is taken by the ten largest.

The CDR3 runs 17 amino acids, cysteine and phenylalanine included. Just CDR3 DNA is preserved here, 51 bases in frame from base 1. CDR1 and CDR2 (LNHDA, SQIVND) derive from the germline V gene (reference sequence). V is pared back by 5 bases and J by 5 bases, with 24 bases lying between the germline termini. This record belongs to a study of shared clonotypes between healthy human individuals (dated by TCRdb to 2018 to 2020). In terms of the full investigation: The cohort comprised a couple of women and a few men aged 18 to 49 years. For each donor, CD4 naive and CD4 memory were each given three plates, CD8 naive was given two plates, and CD8 memory was given one plate. The study deeply sequenced blood TCR repertoires of roughly five healthy adults to estimate repertoire size and the extent of clonotype sharing between individuals. To increase sequencing depth and limit assay-specific biases, different laboratories used diverse techniques to prepare libraries and sequence TCR repertoires. Leukapheresis yielded between about 0.9 and 9 billion PBMCs per donor. The full study reports these points: Pairwise subsampling led to the expectation that sequencing depth would affect the degree of clonotype sharing among donors. Rarefaction of sorted-subset datasets indicated incomplete sequencing despite the large sequencing depth. Sharing across a few donors was observed for around 5% of naive CD4, under 4% of naive CD8, 2% to 2.5% of memory CD4, and less than 0.45% of memory CD8 clonotypes. Higher generation probabilities were observed for clonotypes shared by all four sorted-subset donors than for non-shared clonotypes. The small number of donors limited the genetic and exposure-history diversity represented. Sampling was restricted to blood, and TCR repertoires in tissues likely differ from the TCR repertoires found in blood. Larger estimated clonotype richness was generally found for naive subsets than for memory subsets.

The donors were healthy, HIV-negative adults with no recently reported acute infections or vaccinations. Every donor was a Caucasian adult living in Nashville, Tennessee, USA. Magnetic negative selection was used to enrich CD4+ T cells, after which naive cells were positively selected on CD45RA and the negative fraction became the memory subset. After blood collection by leukapheresis, PBMCs were isolated using Ficoll-Histopaque density gradient centrifugation and then cryopreserved in the vapor phase of liquid nitrogen. Analytical flow cytometry was used to check the purity and quantity of every magnetically sorted T cell population. Genomic DNA was isolated from every sorted fraction and measured by UV absorbance on a Nanodrop 2000c.

Material for sequencing was memory CD4+ T cells sorted from blood. This specimen's cell subset or site label, interpreted: CD45RA-negative fraction. In this chain, TRBV19 is recombined with TRBJ2-5; the D gene cannot be resolved beyond TRBD1 or TRBD2, each matching 6 bases. This sequence was found in a woman aged 25 to 45 in good health. The CDR3 region has the sequence CASSPTVSGGQRETQYF. Here is the DNA: TGTGCCAGTAGTCCCACAGTGTCTGGGGGGCAGAGGGAGACCCAGTACTTC.